This TCR beta chain comes out of a study of CD8+CD57+ T cells in acquired aplastic anemia. In the study overall: Sorted CD4+ and CD8+ cells yielded roughly 3.2 ug of DNA on average. Notes on the study in general: Patients and controls had in common 25 to 35 CD8+ CDR3 sequences.

About this clonotype: Its antigen is currently unknown.

CDR3 and TCR beta VDJ profiling relied on genomic DNA as the template. TCRdb processed the reads anew with MiXCR; each CDR3 protein has one entry. The sample contains roughly 190,000 distinct CDR3 sequences, approximately 50% of which appear only once. The CDR3 loop spans 14 amino acids. Germline V CDR1 and CDR2: SNHLY, FYNNEI. Trimming cost V 6 bases and J 7 bases; bases outside gene matches: 10. Flow cytometry had shown expanded CD8+CD57+ cells in the patients chosen for sequencing. Each of the patients presented with severe acquired aplastic anemia. None of the patients had been given any therapy when their blood was sampled.

The sequence derives from a human donor with aplastic anemia. The sequenced material came from sorted CD4+, CD8+, or CD8+CD57+ T cells (not recorded which) from PBMCs. The V and J genes are TRBV2 and TRBJ1-2; TRBD1 aligns across 8 bases. The CDR3 region has the DNA TGTGCCAGCAGGGCCCGGGACAGGATTCTTGGCTACACCTTC. Amino acids: CASRARDRILGYTF.